The 25 T cell receptor beta chains in this list originate from one sample, sequenced in a study of cytomegalovirus exposure and HLA in healthy donors. Primers: 60 Vbeta forward and 13 Jbeta reverse. The repertoire was sequenced with immunoSEQ multiplex PCR; TCRdb's copy has only in-frame clones and lacks some. The sample yields about 160,000 clones, 65% to 90% seen once. The sample was PBMCs. The receptors were gathered from a man aged 45 to 65 in good health and CMV-seropositive.

A remark on this clone: A junction boundary mismatches the germline segment, possibly from a read error. The chain couples TRBV7-3 to TRBJ1-5, with D possibly being TRBD1 (5 bases). The germline CDR1 and CDR2 sequences are SGHTA and FQGTGA. CDR3 length: 14 amino acids. CDR3 sequence: CASSLTGEAGPQHF. The CDR3 nucleotides read TGTGCCAGCAGCCTAACGGGGGAGGCCGGGCCCCAGCATTTT.

This clone was recorded a few times. V usage is TRBV27 and J usage is TRBJ1-1, with D hard to call. V lost 4 bases and J 3 bases, leaving 21 bases between the germline ends. Germline CDR1 is MNHEY and CDR2 is SMNVEV (reference sequence). The CDR3 has 17 amino acids. The chain's CDR3 is CASSSQFRGRGDTEAFF. As DNA, the CDR3 is TGTGCCAGCAGTTCCCAATTTAGAGGGCGCGGGGACACTGAAGCTTTCTTT.

V and J are TRBV5-1 and TRBJ2-3; TRBD1 matches 7 bases. This CDR3 is 16 amino acids long. V shed 2 bases, J shed 2 bases, and the junction held 8 bases outside the gene matches. Germline CDR1 SGHRS, CDR2 YFSETQ. CDR3 residues: CASSFLTGTPTDTQYF. The CDR3, as DNA: TGCGCCAGCAGCTTTCTGACAGGGACCCCCACAGATACGCAGTATTTT.

The gene calls are TRBV15 and TRBJ1-2, with 8 bases identical to TRBD1. Germline V gene lookup returns CDR1 LNHNV and CDR2 YYDKDF (reference sequence). This CDR3 is 16 amino acids long. Trimming at V came to 6 bases and at J to 2 bases, leaving 11 bases not matched to a gene. The CDR3 here is CATRGTGPTFNYGYTF. In nucleotides, the CDR3 is TGTGCCACCAGAGGGACAGGCCCAACTTTCAACTATGGCTACACCTTC.

The rearrangement links TRBV10-3 to TRBJ1-1, with D tentatively TRBD1 (6 bases). Germline V gene data show CDR1 as ENHRY and CDR2 as SYGVKD. The CDR3 extends over 13 amino acids. V was clipped by 4 bases and J by 6 bases, with 12 bases between them. The CDR3 coding sequence is TGTGCCATCAGTGGTGGGGGGGCAGCTGAAGCTTTCTTT. It translates to CAISGGGAAEAFF.

V gene TRBV7-6 combines with J gene TRBJ2-5; D not certain. CDR1 is SGHVS and CDR2 is FNYEAQ in the germline V gene. The CDR3 runs 11 residues. V dropped 3 bases and J dropped 4 bases, with 3 bases sitting between them. In DNA, the CDR3 is TGTGCCAGCAGCTTCCGAGAGACCCAGTACTTC. Its translation is CASSFRETQYF.

This rearrangement joins TRBV5-1 to TRBJ1-4, with 7 bases that match TRBD1. Germline V gene data show CDR1 as SGHRS and CDR2 as YFSETQ. J gave up 6 bases and V 3 bases, and 5 bases lay outside the gene matches. The CDR3 sequence is 14 residues long. The CDR3: CASSSGTVHEKLFF. The CDR3 DNA sequence: TGCGCCAGCAGCTCCGGGACAGTGCATGAAAAACTGTTTTTT.

The chain recombines TRBV7-2 with TRBJ1-1; possible D gene TRBD1, 5 bases. The V gene's germline CDR1 is SGHTA and CDR2 FQGNSA. This CDR3 contains 15 residues. Between the trimmed V and J ends, which lost 1 base and 1 base, there was a span of 10 bases. The CDR3 nucleotides read TGTGCCAGCAGCTTAGTTGGGGGGAGGAACACTGAAGCTTTCTTT. It codes for CASSLVGGRNTEAFF.

This clone occurred once. The V call is TRBV9, the J call TRBJ2-3; D gene uncertain. V dropped 0 bases and J dropped 2 bases, with 10 bases sitting between them. This CDR3 contains 15 residues. Per germline, CDR1 SGDLS and CDR2 YYNGEE. In DNA, the CDR3 is TGTGCCAGCAGCGTAGGGCTGGGCAACACAGATACGCAGTATTTT. This sequence encodes CASSVGLGNTDTQYF.

This chain uses TRBV5-1 with TRBJ2-1, with D possibly matching TRBD2 (6 bases). There are 14 residues in the CDR3. The V end was cut by 4 bases, the J end by 9 bases, with 17 bases between. Germline loops: CDR1 SGHRS, CDR2 YFSETQ. CDR3 nucleotide sequence: TGCGCCAGCAGCGCCTCGACTAGTTGGGGTGAGCAGTTCTTC. Translated: CASSASTSWGEQFF.

V usage is TRBV19 and J usage is TRBJ1-5; 8 bases map to TRBD1. Per the germline V gene, CDR1 is LNHDA and CDR2 is SQIVND (reference sequence). The CDR3 consists of 18 residues. The V and J ends lost 5 bases and 3 bases, in that order; junction bases with no gene match: 15. The CDR3 protein is CASSPGTGSKGYNQPQHF. CDR3 nucleotides: TGTGCCAGTAGTCCCGGGACAGGATCGAAGGGGTACAATCAGCCCCAGCATTTT.

The V gene is TRBV19, the J gene TRBJ2-5, with TRBD2 identical over 12 bases. The CDR3 length is 16 residues. Germline V lookup: CDR1 LNHDA, CDR2 SQIVND (reference sequence). The V segment lost 1 base and the J segment 5 bases; nucleotides outside the gene matches: 5. CDR3 sequence: CASSIGLAGAGETQYF. The DNA for the CDR3 is TGTGCCAGTAGTATAGGACTAGCGGGGGCTGGGGAGACCCAGTACTTC.

This chain uses TRBV7-6 with TRBJ2-2, with a tentative D call TRBD1 (5 bases). Deletions cut 2 bases from V and 5 bases from J, with 15 bases between. In germline, CDR1 is SGHVS, CDR2 FNYEAQ. The CDR3 contains 16 residues. CDR3 coding DNA: TGTGCCAGCAGCTTAAGGTTGCAGGGTCTTACCGGGGAGCTGTTTTTT. Residues: CASSLRLQGLTGELFF. The complete variable domain, with remaining parts taken from reference TRBV7-6 and TRBJ2-2, reads GAGVSQSPRYKVTKRGQDVALRCDPISGHVSLYWYRQALGQGPEFLTYFNYEAQQDKSGLPNDRFSAERPEGSISTLTIQRTEQRDSAMYRCASSLRLQGLTGELFFGEGSRLTVL.

The J gene is TRBJ1-3, the V gene TRBV19; 7 nucleotides match TRBD1. V lost 5 bases to trimming and J lost 2 bases; unmatched junction nucleotides: 9. Germline loops: CDR1 LNHDA, CDR2 SQIVND (reference sequence). This CDR3 comprises 16 residues. CDR3 sequence: CASSPIGTAPGNTIYF. The CDR3 DNA follows: TGTGCCAGTAGTCCCATTGGGACAGCCCCTGGAAACACCATATATTTT.

The chain joins TRBV19 to TRBJ2-3; D is undetermined. Between the trimmed V and J ends, which lost 6 bases and 5 bases, there was a span of 15 bases. The CDR3 spans 14 residues. Germline lookup yields CDR1 LNHDA and CDR2 SQIVND (reference sequence). In DNA, the CDR3 is TGTGCCAGTAGGGATCATACGCGAGGAGATACGCAGTATTTT. Encoded protein: CASRDHTRGDTQYF.

This clone was seen a few times. V gene TRBV15 combines with J gene TRBJ2-7; TRBD2 aligns across 10 bases. The junction had 11 bases not matched to a gene; V was cut back by 3 bases and J by 3 bases. The CDR3 sequence is 17 residues long. Germline CDR1 and CDR2: LNHNV and YYDKDF (reference sequence). The CDR3: CATSSPPPRTSGYEQYF. In DNA form, the CDR3 reads TGTGCCACCAGCAGTCCCCCACCCAGGACTAGCGGCTACGAGCAGTACTTC.

The V and J genes are TRBV30 and TRBJ2-1, with D possibly matching TRBD2 (5 bases). From germline, CDR1 is GTSNPN and CDR2 SVGIG (reference sequence). V was shortened by 3 bases and J by 6 bases, with 9 bases between the two germline ends. The CDR3 is made up of 12 amino acids. CDR3 bases: TGTGCCTGGAGAAGGAGCGGCAATGAGCAGTTCTTC. Protein: CAWRRSGNEQFF.

The rearrangement uses TRBV4-2 and TRBJ2-1; D ambiguous. Germline CDR1 reads LGHNA; CDR2 reads YNFKEQ. This CDR3 has 12 residues. Trimming shortened V by 5 bases and J by 6 bases, and 8 bases separated the two germline ends. Here the CDR3 DNA reads TGTGCCAGCAGCTTTCCTAGCAATGAGCAGTTCTTC. Encoded protein: CASSFPSNEQFF.

The chain joins TRBV5-1 to TRBJ2-2; possible D gene TRBD1, 5 bases. CDR1 and CDR2 from the germline V gene are SGHRS and YFSETQ. CDR3 length: 13 amino acids. V was cut by 6 bases and J by 1 base, with 7 bases left in between. Here the CDR3 reads CASTDRNTGELFF. The CDR3 nucleotides are TGCGCCAGCACCGACAGGAACACCGGGGAGCTGTTTTTT.

This chain joins TRBV6-5 and TRBJ1-5; D is uncertain. The CDR3 is made up of 15 amino acids. The germline CDR1 and CDR2 sequences are MNHEY and SVGAGI. The V gene lost 6 bases and the J gene lost 0 bases, with 12 bases spanning the gap. CDR3 protein: CASSSSLYSNQPQHF. CDR3 sequence (DNA): TGTGCCAGCAGCTCTTCCCTTTATAGCAATCAGCCCCAGCATTTT.

The chain uses TRBV19 and TRBJ2-2, with a tentative D call TRBD1 (6 bases). The CDR3 is made up of 15 amino acids. The germline V and J ends were trimmed by 6 bases and 4 bases, with 15 bases remaining between them. Germline CDR1 LNHDA, CDR2 SQIVND (reference sequence). Here the CDR3 reads CASSRRAGVTGELFF. The CDR3 DNA reads TGTGCCAGTAGCCGTCGGGCAGGGGTCACCGGGGAGCTGTTTTTT.

This chain uses TRBV6-5 with TRBJ1-3; D ambiguous. The germline V gene encodes CDR1 MNHEY and CDR2 SVGAGI. The CDR3 runs 15 residues. V was cut by 0 bases and J by 0 bases, with 6 bases left in between. As DNA, the CDR3 is TGTGCCAGCAGTTACTCTTTCAGCTCTGGAAACACCATATATTTT. Translating gives CASSYSFSSGNTIYF.

This clone was picked up one time. The V call is TRBV27, the J call TRBJ1-5; the D gene is possibly TRBD1 (5 bases). V lost 7 bases and J 1 base, leaving 20 bases between the germline ends. Looked up from germline, CDR1 is MNHEY and CDR2 is SMNVEV (reference sequence). The CDR3 consists of 17 residues. DNA for the CDR3: TGTGCCAGCAAACAGGCCTCACCTGGTTTGAGCAATCAGCCCCAGCATTTT. The encoded protein is CASKQASPGLSNQPQHF.

The rearrangement links TRBV19 to TRBJ1-4; 8 positions match TRBD1. Germline CDR1 and CDR2: LNHDA and SQIVND (reference sequence). The CDR3 totals 15 residues. V was clipped by 6 bases and J by 6 bases; unmatched bases: 9. CDR3 protein: CASRSGQGGDEKLFF. Written as DNA, the CDR3 is TGTGCCAGTAGGTCCGGACAGGGAGGTGATGAAAAACTGTTTTTT.

J is TRBJ2-7 and V is TRBV7-9; 8 nucleotides match TRBD1. The CDR3 has 16 residues. Germline assignment: CDR1 SEHNR and CDR2 FQNEAQ (reference sequence). Unmatched junction bases numbered 11, after V lost 5 bases and J lost 2 bases. The CDR3 coding sequence is TGTGCCAGCAGCGTCGGACAGGGATGGGGGGCCTACGAGCAGTACTTC. Its protein is CASSVGQGWGAYEQYF.